The 27 T cell receptor beta chains in this list originate from one sample, sequenced in a study of beta chain features in type 1 diabetes. Notes on the study in general: Moderate yet significant TCRB CDR3 shortening was seen in Type 1 diabetes patients in all four CD4+ subsets.

Every isolated RNA sample was fully reverse transcribed, so sequencing captured expressed TCRB transcripts. This table comes from immunoSEQ multiplex PCR, and its TCRdb copy is limited to in-frame clones, with some not included. The sample lists about 710,000 clones, about 14% seen once, with 0.04% in the top ten. Their antigens remain unidentified. The sequencing input was naive CD4+ T cells from blood. These receptors all stem from a man younger than 35 with type 1 diabetes.

V is TRBV4-2 and J is TRBJ1-5; D gene ambiguous. The germline CDR1 and CDR2 sequences are LGHNA and YNFKEQ. V was cut by 1 base and J by 0 bases, with 13 bases left in between. The CDR3 runs 17 residues. CDR3 DNA: TGTGCCAGCAGCCAAGCGGACGGCCTTTATAGCAATCAGCCCCAGCATTTT. Its translation is CASSQADGLYSNQPQHF.

This clone appeared a few times. The J gene is TRBJ2-2, the V gene TRBV19; 9 bases are a match to TRBD1. The junction had 7 bases not matched to a gene; V was cut back by 10 bases and J by 4 bases. CDR1 LNHDA and CDR2 SQIVND come from the germline V gene (reference sequence). CDR3 length: 14 residues. CDR3 bases: TGTGCCACCCGGGACAGGGTTATCACCGGGGAGCTGTTTTTT. Its translation: CATRDRVITGELFF.

This clone was picked up a small number of times. This chain uses TRBV30 with TRBJ1-4; D gene uncertain. Trimming removed 3 bases from V and 0 bases from J, with 11 bases in between. The germline V gene has CDR1 GTSNPN and CDR2 SVGIG (reference sequence). The length of the CDR3 is 15 residues. CDR3 DNA: TGTGCCTGGAGGATCTCATTTGCAACTAATGAAAAACTGTTTTTT. Encoded protein: CAWRISFATNEKLFF.

This chain joins TRBV5-1 and TRBJ1-1; weak D call: TRBD1 (6 bases). This CDR3 has 13 residues. V was cut by 1 base and J by 5 bases, with 9 bases left in between. Germline V CDR1 and CDR2: SGHRS, YFSETQ. The CDR3 DNA follows: TGCGCCAGCAGCTTGACAGGGAGGACTGAAGCTTTCTTT. Amino acid sequence: CASSLTGRTEAFF.

This clone was seen a few times. The chain couples TRBV7-9 to TRBJ2-7; TRBD1 might be the D (5 bases). Per the germline V gene, CDR1 is SEHNR and CDR2 is FQNEAQ (reference sequence). The CDR3 runs to 14 residues. V lost 5 bases and J lost 0, with 11 bases in between. The CDR3, as DNA: TGTGCCAGCAGCCGAACAGGATTCTCCTACGAGCAGTACTTC. This codes for CASSRTGFSYEQYF.

The CDR3 is CASTAGNQETQYF. The CDR3 DNA reads TGTGCCAGCACAGCGGGGAACCAAGAGACCCAGTACTTC. The chain employs TRBV2 and TRBJ2-5; 7 bases match TRBD2. CDR1 SNHLY and CDR2 FYNNEI come from the germline V gene. The CDR3 covers 13 residues. With 7 bases clipped from V and 0 bases from J, the junction kept 2 bases outside the gene matches.

This clone turned up a few times. The chain employs TRBV9 and TRBJ1-1; TRBD1 aligns across 8 bases. CDR1 is SGDLS, CDR2 YYNGEE, per germline. The CDR3 covers 16 residues. Losses at the gene ends were 0 bases for V and 5 bases for J; bases not matched to a gene: 9. The CDR3 nucleotides read TGTGCCAGCAGCGTAGGGAGGAGGCAGGGGGCGACTGAAGCTTTCTTT. Residues: CASSVGRRQGATEAFF.

This clone showed up just a few times. The rearrangement links TRBV13 to TRBJ2-5; possibly TRBD1 for D (6 bases). The germline V and J ends were trimmed by 5 bases and 4 bases, with 14 bases remaining between them. The CDR3 loop spans 14 amino acids. Germline V gene sequence: CDR1 PRHDT, CDR2 FYEKMQ (reference sequence). The CDR3 protein is CASSARQERETQYF. Written as DNA, the CDR3 is TGTGCCAGCAGCGCTAGACAGGAGAGAGAGACCCAGTACTTC.

CDR3 nucleotide sequence: TGCGCCAGCAGCCAAGAGTCTGGGACTAGCGACACAGATACGCAGTATTTT. Its translation: CASSQESGTSDTDTQYF. This chain connects TRBV4-1 to TRBJ2-3, with TRBD2 matching over 10 bases. Trimming removed 0 bases from V and 2 bases from J; junction bases left unmatched: 5. CDR1 and CDR2 from the germline V gene are MGHRA and YSYEKL. The CDR3 is made up of 17 amino acids.

V is TRBV19 and J is TRBJ2-1; D tentatively reads TRBD1 or TRBD2 (5 bases each). Germline assignment: CDR1 LNHDA and CDR2 SQIVND (reference sequence). This CDR3 is 14 amino acids long. The V and J ends lost 3 bases and 9 bases respectively, with 15 bases between them. The CDR3 sequence is CASSMGREWVEQFF. The CDR3 coding sequence is TGTGCCAGTAGTATGGGCAGGGAGTGGGTTGAGCAGTTCTTC.

This chain links TRBV9 with TRBJ2-5; 10 nucleotides align to TRBD1. The V gene's germline CDR1 is SGDLS and CDR2 YYNGEE. The junction had 4 bases not matched to a gene; V was cut back by 4 bases and J by 4 bases. The CDR3 contains 14 residues. CDR3 in DNA: TGTGCCAGCAGCTCAGACAGGGGGCGAGAGACCCAGTACTTC. This sequence encodes CASSSDRGRETQYF.

To note about this clone: Other DNA variants within this sample encode the same CDR3. The J gene is TRBJ2-7, the V gene TRBV29-1; 11 bases align to TRBD1. The V gene end was trimmed by 3 bases and the J gene end by 3 bases; junction bases not matched to a gene: 10. CDR3 length equals 16 residues. Germline assignment: CDR1 SQVTM and CDR2 ANQGSEA. The CDR3 DNA reads as TGCAGCGTTGATTTGGCGGACAGGGGGCCTCTCTACGAGCAGTACTTC. Amino acids: CSVDLADRGPLYEQYF.

In its sample, this clone was seen a few times. The V gene is TRBV21-1, the J gene TRBJ2-7; TRBD1 reflects the table's D call only, with no check against the DNA. TRBV21-1 is annotated as a pseudogene. This CDR3 comprises 15 residues. CDR3 amino acids: CASSKVRTVNYEQYF. The CDR3 DNA is TGTGCCAGCAGCAAAGTGAGGACAGTGAACTACGAGCAGTACTTC.

This chain connects TRBV9 to TRBJ2-3, with D tentatively TRBD2 (6 bases). CDR3 length: 16 amino acids. Germline V lookup: CDR1 SGDLS, CDR2 YYNGEE. Deletions cut 4 bases from V and 3 bases from J, with 18 bases between. Written as DNA, the CDR3 is TGTGCCAGCAGCCCAACCTGGGGAGGAGGGACAGATACGCAGTATTTT. Protein: CASSPTWGGGTDTQYF.

This clone was seen a few times. This chain uses TRBV7-3 with TRBJ2-5; 7 nucleotides line up with TRBD2. The CDR3 loop spans 14 amino acids. V lost 1 base, J lost 5 bases, and 4 bases stayed unmatched. Germline V gene lookup returns CDR1 SGHTA and CDR2 FQGTGA. CDR3: CASSLSGGFETQYF. CDR3 DNA sequence: TGTGCCAGCAGCTTAAGCGGGGGATTCGAGACCCAGTACTTC.

The chain employs TRBV5-6 and TRBJ2-7; D is uncertain. From germline, CDR1 is SGHDT and CDR2 YYEEEE. This CDR3 is 14 amino acids long. V was cut by 4 bases and J by 6 bases, with 17 bases left in between. The chain's CDR3 is CASSPAEWVFEQYF. The DNA for the CDR3 is TGTGCCAGCAGCCCGGCCGAGTGGGTGTTCGAGCAGTACTTC. Based on the CDR3 plus reference TRBV5-6 and TRBJ2-7, the full variable domain is DAGVTQSPTHLIKTRGQQVTLRCSPKSGHDTVSWYQQALGQGPQFIFQYYEEEERQRGNFPDRFSGHQFPNYSSELNVNALLLGDSALYLCASSPAEWVFEQYFGPGTRLTVT.

This clone was observed a few times. The rearrangement uses TRBV18 and TRBJ1-3; D not certain. V shed 4 bases and J shed 0 bases, with 16 bases lying between them. The CDR3 extends over 17 amino acids. CDR1 is KGHSH and CDR2 is LQKENI in the germline V gene. In DNA form, the CDR3 reads TGTGCCAGCTCACAGAGTCCTGGCACGAGCTCTGGAAACACCATATATTTT. Translation: CASSQSPGTSSGNTIYF.

This clone has more than one count but fewer than ten. The chain recombines TRBV29-1 with TRBJ1-3; TRBD1 matches 7 bases. The ends lost 4 bases at V and 0 bases at J; junction bases unmatched: 6. Per germline, CDR1 SQVTM and CDR2 ANQGSEA. This CDR3 region has 15 residues. The CDR3 region is CSVAGGTVSGNTIYF. For the CDR3, the DNA is TGCAGCGTTGCCGGGGGGACAGTCTCTGGAAACACCATATATTTT. The whole variable domain, remainder taken from reference TRBV29-1 and TRBJ1-3, is SAVISQKPSRDICQRGTSLTIQCQVDSQVTMMFWYRQQPGQSLTLIATANQGSEATYESGFVIDKFPISRPNLTFSTLTVSNMSPEDSSIYLCSVAGGTVSGNTIYFGEGSWLTVV.

The chain has TRBV28 and TRBJ2-7; D not resolved. Germline V lookup: CDR1 MDHEN, CDR2 SYDVKM. The length of the CDR3 is 11 residues. V gave up 4 bases and J gave up 6 bases, with 7 bases separating them. The CDR3: CASSSATEQYF. DNA for the CDR3: TGTGCCAGCAGTTCTGCGACCGAGCAGTACTTC.

About this clone itself: Compared with germline, one end of the junction differs, possibly owing to a read error. This sequence joins TRBV30 and TRBJ2-1, with 8 bases matching TRBD1. The CDR3 sequence is 13 residues long. Germline-derived CDR1 and CDR2 are GTSNPN and SVGIG (reference sequence). In DNA form, the CDR3 reads TGTGCCGGGAGGCAGGGGGCGTACAATGAGCAGTTCTTC. Its translation: CAGRQGAYNEQFF.

This clone has just a few counts. The V call is TRBV27, the J call TRBJ2-1, with 10 bases lining up with TRBD1. Germline trimming cut 6 bases from V and 15 bases from J; bases unmatched to any gene: 14. Germline V CDR1 and CDR2: MNHEY, SMNVEV (reference sequence). The CDR3 spans 14 residues. CDR3 sequence reads: CASSDGTGAPLPFF. CDR3 nucleotide sequence: TGTGCCAGCAGCGACGGGACAGGGGCCCCTTTACCGTTCTTC.

This rearrangement joins TRBV25-1 to TRBJ1-2; D unresolved. CDR3 length equals 11 residues. V was cut by 3 bases and J by 9 bases, with 8 bases left in between. Germline CDR1 MGHDK, CDR2 SYGVNS. The CDR3, as DNA: TGTGCCAGCAGTGATCTGAGGCGCTACACCTTC. This gives the protein CASSDLRRYTF.

This clone was detected a few times. The same CDR3 is also encoded by other DNA sequences in this sample. The chain combines TRBV18 with TRBJ2-7, with TRBD2 as a possible D gene (7 bases). V was pared by 3 bases and J by 4 bases, with 10 bases between. The CDR3 sequence is 13 residues long. Germline CDR1 KGHSH, CDR2 LQKENI. In nucleotides, the CDR3 is TGTGCCAGCTCACCGGGAGGGGGATACGAGCAGTACTTC. Encoded protein: CASSPGGGYEQYF.

This chain uses TRBV25-1 with TRBJ1-1; no clear D gene. The length of the CDR3 is 15 residues. The V and J ends lost 3 bases and 1 base respectively, with 12 bases between them. CDR1 is MGHDK and CDR2 is SYGVNS in the germline V gene. The CDR3 region has the DNA TGTGCCAGCAGTGATGTGATGGCCGGGAACACTGAAGCTTTCTTT. Its protein product is CASSDVMAGNTEAFF.

This clone was seen a handful of times. The gene calls are TRBV28 and TRBJ2-7, with D perhaps TRBD1 or TRBD2 (5 bases each). The CDR3 is 14 amino acids. Trimming removed 6 bases at V and 2 bases at J, with 14 bases between. Germline CDR1 reads MDHEN; CDR2 reads SYDVKM. The CDR3 loop reads CASSDNLGAYEQYF. DNA of the CDR3: TGTGCCAGCAGCGATAACCTGGGGGCCTACGAGCAGTACTTC.

The rearrangement uses TRBV10-3 and TRBJ2-1; 14 bases align to TRBD2. The CDR3 has 16 amino acids. Germline CDR1 ENHRY, CDR2 SYGVKD. After removal of 0 bases from V and 8 bases from J, the junction contained 3 bases not matched to a gene. CDR3 in amino acids: CAISESGLAGGYEQFF. CDR3 bases: TGTGCCATCAGTGAGTCCGGACTAGCGGGAGGCTATGAGCAGTTCTTC.

V usage is TRBV5-1 and J usage is TRBJ2-7, with 9 bases aligning to TRBD1. With 0 bases clipped from V and 5 bases from J, the junction kept 3 bases outside the gene matches. CDR3 length: 14 residues. Germline CDR1 is SGHRS and CDR2 is YFSETQ. The CDR3 DNA is TGCGCCAGCAGCTTGGCACGGACAGGGGACGAGCAGTACTTC. This encodes CASSLARTGDEQYF.